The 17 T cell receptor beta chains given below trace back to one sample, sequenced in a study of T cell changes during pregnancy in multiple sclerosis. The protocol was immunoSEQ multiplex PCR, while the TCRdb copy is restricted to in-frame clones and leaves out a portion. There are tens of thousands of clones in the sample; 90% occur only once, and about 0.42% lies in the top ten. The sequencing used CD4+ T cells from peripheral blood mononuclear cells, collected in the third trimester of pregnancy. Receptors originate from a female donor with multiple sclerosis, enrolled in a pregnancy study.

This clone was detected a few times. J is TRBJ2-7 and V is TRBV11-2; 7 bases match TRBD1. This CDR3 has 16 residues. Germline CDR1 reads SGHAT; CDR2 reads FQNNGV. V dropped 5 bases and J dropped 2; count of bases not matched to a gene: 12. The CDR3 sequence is CASSPLSGQDAYEQYF. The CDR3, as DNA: TGTGCCAGCAGCCCATTGTCCGGACAGGATGCCTACGAGCAGTACTTC.

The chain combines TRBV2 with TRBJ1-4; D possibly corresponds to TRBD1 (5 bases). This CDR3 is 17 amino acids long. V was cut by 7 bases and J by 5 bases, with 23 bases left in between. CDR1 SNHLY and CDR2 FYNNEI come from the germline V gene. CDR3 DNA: TGTGCCAGCATGGGGCAGGGCCTTGTCCGTCACAATGAAAAACTGTTTTTT. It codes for CASMGQGLVRHNEKLFF.

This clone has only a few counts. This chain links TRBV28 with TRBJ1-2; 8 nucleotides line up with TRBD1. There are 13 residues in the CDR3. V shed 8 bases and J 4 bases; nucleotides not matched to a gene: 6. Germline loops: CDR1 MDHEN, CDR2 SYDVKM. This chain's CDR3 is CASLQGAGYGYTF. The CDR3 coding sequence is TGTGCCAGCCTCCAGGGGGCTGGCTATGGCTACACCTTC.

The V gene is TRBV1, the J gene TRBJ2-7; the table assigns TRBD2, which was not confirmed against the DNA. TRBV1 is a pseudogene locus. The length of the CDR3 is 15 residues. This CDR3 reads CTSSHETSGREEQYF. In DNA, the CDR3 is TGCACCAGCAGCCATGAGACTAGCGGGAGAGAAGAGCAGTACTTC.

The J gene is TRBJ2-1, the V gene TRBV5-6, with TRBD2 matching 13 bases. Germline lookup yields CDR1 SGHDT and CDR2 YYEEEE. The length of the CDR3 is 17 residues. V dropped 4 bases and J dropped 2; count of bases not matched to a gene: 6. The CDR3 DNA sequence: TGTGCCAGCAGCACCTCCGGGACTAGCGGGGCCTACAATGAGCAGTTCTTC. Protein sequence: CASSTSGTSGAYNEQFF.

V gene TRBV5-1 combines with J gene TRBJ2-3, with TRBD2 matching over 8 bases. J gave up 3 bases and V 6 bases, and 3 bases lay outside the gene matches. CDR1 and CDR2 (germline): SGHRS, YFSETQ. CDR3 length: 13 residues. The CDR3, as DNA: TGCGCCAGCACACCGGGAGGGACAGATACGCAGTATTTT. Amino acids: CASTPGGTDTQYF.

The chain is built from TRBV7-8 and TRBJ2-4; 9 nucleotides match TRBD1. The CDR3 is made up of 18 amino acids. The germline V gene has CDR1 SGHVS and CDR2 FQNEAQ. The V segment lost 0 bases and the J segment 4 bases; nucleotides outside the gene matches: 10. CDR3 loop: CASSLASDRGRGKNIQYF. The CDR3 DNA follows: TGTGCCAGCAGCTTAGCGTCGGACAGGGGAAGGGGAAAAAACATTCAGTACTTC.

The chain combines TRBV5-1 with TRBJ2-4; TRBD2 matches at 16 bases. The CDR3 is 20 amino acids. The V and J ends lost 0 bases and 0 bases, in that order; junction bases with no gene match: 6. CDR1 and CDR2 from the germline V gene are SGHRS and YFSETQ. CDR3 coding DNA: TGCGCCAGCAGCTTGGAGGGGACTAGCGGGAGGGCCATAGCCAAAAACATTCAGTACTTC. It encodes CASSLEGTSGRAIAKNIQYF. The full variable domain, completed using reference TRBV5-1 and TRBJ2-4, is KAGVTQTPRYLIKTRGQQVTLSCSPISGHRSVSWYQQTPGQGLQFLFEYFSETQRNKGNFPGRFSGRQFSNSRSEMNVSTLELGDSALYLCASSLEGTSGRAIAKNIQYFGAGTRLSVL.

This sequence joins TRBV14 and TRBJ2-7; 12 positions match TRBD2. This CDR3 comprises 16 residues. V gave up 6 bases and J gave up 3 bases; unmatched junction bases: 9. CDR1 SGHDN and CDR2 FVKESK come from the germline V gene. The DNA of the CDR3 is TGTGCCAGCAGTCGAATGACTAGCGGGAGTGTCTACGAGCAGTACTTC. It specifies CASSRMTSGSVYEQYF.

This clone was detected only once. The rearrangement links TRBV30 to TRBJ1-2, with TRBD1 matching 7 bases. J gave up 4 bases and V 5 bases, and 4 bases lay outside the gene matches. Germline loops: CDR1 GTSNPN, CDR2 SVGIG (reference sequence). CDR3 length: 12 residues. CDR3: CAWGDRGYGYTF. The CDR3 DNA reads TGTGCCTGGGGGGACAGAGGCTATGGCTACACCTTC.

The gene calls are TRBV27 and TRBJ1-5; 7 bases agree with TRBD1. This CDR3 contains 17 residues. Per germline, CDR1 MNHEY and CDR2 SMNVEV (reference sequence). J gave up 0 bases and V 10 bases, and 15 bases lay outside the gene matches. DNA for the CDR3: TGTGCCACCCCTGGACAGGCGAGGGAGTCTAGCAATCAGCCCCAGCATTTT. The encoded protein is CATPGQARESSNQPQHF.

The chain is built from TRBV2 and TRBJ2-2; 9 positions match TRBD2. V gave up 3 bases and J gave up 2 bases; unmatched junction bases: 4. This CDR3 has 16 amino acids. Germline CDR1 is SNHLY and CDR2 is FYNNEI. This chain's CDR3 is CASSETSGRNTGELFF. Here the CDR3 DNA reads TGTGCCAGCAGTGAGACTAGCGGAAGAAACACCGGGGAGCTGTTTTTT. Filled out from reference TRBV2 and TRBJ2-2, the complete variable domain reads EPEVTQTPSHQVTQMGQEVILRCVPISNHLYFYWYRQILGQKVEFLVSFYNNEISEKSEIFDDQFSVERPDGSNFTLKIRSTKLEDSAMYFCASSETSGRNTGELFFGEGSRLTVL.

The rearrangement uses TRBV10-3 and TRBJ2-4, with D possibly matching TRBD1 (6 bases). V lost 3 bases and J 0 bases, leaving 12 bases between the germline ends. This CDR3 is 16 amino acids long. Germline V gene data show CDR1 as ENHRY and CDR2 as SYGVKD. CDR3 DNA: TGTGCCATCAGTGAACAGACAGGCCAAGCCAAAAACATTCAGTACTTC. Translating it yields CAISEQTGQAKNIQYF.

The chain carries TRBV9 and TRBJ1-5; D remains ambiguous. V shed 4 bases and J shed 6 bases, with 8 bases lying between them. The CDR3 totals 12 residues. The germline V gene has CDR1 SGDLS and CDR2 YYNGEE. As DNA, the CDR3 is TGTGCCAGCAGCCTGCCGGGTCAGCCCCAGCATTTT. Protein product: CASSLPGQPQHF.

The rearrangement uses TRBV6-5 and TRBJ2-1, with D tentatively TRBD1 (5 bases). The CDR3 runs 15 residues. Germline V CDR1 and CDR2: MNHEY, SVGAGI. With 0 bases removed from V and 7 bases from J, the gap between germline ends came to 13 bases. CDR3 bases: TGTGCCAGCAGTTACTCCCGGCAGGGTGGGAATGAGCAGTTCTTC. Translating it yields CASSYSRQGGNEQFF.

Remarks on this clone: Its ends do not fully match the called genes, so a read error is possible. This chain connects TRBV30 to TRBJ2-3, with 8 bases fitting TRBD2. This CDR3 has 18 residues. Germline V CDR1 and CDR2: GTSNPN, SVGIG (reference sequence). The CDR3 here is CAWRGRGGRPNPTYTQYF. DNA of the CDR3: TGTGCCTGGAGGGGGCGGGGCGGGAGGCCCAATCCCACATATACGCAGTATTTT.

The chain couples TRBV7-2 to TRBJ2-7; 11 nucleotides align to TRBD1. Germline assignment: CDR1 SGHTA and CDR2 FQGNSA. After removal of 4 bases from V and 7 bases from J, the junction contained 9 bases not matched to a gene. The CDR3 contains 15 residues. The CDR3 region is CASSSTGQGVREQYF. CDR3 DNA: TGTGCCAGCAGCTCAACGGGACAGGGGGTAAGGGAGCAGTACTTC. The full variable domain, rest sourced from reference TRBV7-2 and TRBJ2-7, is GAGVSQSPSNKVTEKGKDVELRCDPISGHTALYWYRQSLGQGLEFLIYFQGNSAPDKSGLPSDRFSAERTGGSVSTLTIQRTQQEDSAVYLCASSSTGQGVREQYFGPGTRLTVT.